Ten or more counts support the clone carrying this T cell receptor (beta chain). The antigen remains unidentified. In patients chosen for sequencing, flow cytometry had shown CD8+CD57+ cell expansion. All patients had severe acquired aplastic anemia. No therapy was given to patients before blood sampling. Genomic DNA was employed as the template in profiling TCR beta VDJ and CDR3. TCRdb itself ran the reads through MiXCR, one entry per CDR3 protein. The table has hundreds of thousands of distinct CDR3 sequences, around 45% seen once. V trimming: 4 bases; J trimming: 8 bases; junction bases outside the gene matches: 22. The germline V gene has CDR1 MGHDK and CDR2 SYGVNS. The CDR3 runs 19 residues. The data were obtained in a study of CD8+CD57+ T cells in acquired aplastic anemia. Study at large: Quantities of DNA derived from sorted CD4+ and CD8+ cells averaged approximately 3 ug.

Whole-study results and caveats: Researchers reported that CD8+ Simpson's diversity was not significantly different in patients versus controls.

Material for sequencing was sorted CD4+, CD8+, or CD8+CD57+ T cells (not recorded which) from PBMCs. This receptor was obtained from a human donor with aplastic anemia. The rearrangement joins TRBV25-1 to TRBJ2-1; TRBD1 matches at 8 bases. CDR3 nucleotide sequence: TGTGCCAGCAGTGGGGGGGTGGTTTTGGGGGCAGGGGGCTATGATGAGCAGTTCTTC. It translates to CASSGGVVLGAGGYDEQFF.